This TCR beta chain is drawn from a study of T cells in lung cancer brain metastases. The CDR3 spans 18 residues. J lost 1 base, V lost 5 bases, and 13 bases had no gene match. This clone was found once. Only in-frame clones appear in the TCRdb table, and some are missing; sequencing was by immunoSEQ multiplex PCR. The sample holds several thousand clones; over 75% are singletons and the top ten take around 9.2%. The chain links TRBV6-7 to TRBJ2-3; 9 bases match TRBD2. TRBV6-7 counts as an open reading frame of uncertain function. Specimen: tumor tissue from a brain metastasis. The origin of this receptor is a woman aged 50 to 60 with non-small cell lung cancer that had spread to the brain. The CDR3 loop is CASSDGVREGRGTDTQYF. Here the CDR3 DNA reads TGTGCCAGCAGTGACGGGGTGCGGGAGGGCCGGGGCACAGATACGCAGTATTTT.